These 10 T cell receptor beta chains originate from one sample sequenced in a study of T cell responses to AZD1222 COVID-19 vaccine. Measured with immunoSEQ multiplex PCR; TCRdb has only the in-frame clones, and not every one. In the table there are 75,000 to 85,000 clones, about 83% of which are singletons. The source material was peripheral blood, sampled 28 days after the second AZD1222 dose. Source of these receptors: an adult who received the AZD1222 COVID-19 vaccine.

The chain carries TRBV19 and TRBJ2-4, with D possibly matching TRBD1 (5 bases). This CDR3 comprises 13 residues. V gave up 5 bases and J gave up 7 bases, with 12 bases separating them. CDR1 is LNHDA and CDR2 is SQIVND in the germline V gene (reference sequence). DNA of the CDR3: TGTGCCAGTAGTCTGGGCCCAGGGAACATTCAGTACTTC. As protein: CASSLGPGNIQYF.

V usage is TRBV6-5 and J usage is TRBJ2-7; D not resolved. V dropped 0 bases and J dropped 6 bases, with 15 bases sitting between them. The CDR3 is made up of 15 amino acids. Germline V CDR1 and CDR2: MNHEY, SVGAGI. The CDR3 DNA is TGTGCCAGCAGTTACTCCCCCCGTTTTGGGGTCGAGCAGTACTTC. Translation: CASSYSPRFGVEQYF.

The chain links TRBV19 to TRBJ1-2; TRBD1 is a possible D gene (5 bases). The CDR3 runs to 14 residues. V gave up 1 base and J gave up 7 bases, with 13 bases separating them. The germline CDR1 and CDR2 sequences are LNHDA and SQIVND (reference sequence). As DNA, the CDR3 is TGTGCCAGTAGTATAGGACCAGGGATCCCTGGCTACACCTTC. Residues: CASSIGPGIPGYTF.

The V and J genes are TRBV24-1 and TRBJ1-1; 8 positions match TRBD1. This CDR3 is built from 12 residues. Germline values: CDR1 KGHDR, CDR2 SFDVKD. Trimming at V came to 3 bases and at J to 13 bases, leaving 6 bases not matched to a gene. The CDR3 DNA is TGTGCCACCAGTGATATGGACAGGGATGATTTCTTT. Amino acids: CATSDMDRDDFF.

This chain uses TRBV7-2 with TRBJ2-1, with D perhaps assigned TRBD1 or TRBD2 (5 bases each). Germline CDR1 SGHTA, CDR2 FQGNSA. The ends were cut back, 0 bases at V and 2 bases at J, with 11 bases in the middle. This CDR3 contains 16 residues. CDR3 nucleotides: TGTGCCAGCAGCTTAGCGGGGGTAGGGCCCTACAATGAGCAGTTCTTC. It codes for CASSLAGVGPYNEQFF.

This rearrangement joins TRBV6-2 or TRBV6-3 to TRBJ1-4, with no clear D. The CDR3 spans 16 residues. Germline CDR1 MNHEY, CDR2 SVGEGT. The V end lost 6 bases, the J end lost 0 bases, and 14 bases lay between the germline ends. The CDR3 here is CASSPGPLPTNEKLFF. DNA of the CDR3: TGTGCCAGCAGCCCCGGGCCCCTCCCAACTAATGAAAAACTGTTTTTT.

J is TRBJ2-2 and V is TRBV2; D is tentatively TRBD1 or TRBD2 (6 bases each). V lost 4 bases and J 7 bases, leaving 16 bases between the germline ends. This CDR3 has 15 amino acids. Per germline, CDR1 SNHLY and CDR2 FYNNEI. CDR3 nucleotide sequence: TGTGCCAGCAGTGGGACAGCCGGGAGTGGCGGGGAGCTGTTTTTT. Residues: CASSGTAGSGGELFF.

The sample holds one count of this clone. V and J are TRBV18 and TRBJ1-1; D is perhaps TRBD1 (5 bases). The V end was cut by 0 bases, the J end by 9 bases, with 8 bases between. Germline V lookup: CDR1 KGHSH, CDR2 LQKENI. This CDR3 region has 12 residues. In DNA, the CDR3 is TGTGCCAGCTCACCACCTGGGGGACAAGCTTTCTTT. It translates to CASSPPGGQAFF.

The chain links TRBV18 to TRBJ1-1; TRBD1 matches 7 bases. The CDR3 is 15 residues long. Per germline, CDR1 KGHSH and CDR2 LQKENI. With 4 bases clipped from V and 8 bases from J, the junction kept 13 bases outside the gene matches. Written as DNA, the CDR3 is TGTGCCAGCTCACACCCTTCCGGGACAGCGAGAGAAGCTTTCTTT. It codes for CASSHPSGTAREAFF.

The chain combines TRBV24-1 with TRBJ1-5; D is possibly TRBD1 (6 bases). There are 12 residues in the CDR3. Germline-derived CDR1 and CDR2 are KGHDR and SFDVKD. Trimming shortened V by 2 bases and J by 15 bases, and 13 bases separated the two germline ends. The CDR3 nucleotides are TGTGCCACCAGTGATTCGACAGGACCCAGGCATTTT. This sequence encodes CATSDSTGPRHF.